A selection of T cell receptor beta chains follows, all from one sample in a study of cytomegalovirus exposure and HLA in healthy donors. Profiled with immunoSEQ multiplex PCR; TCRdb holds only in-frame clones, not every one. The sample has under 200,000 clones, 70% to 90% seen once. The specimen sequenced was PBMCs. These receptors were obtained from a woman between 45 and 65 years old in good health and CMV-seronegative. Both conserved end residues are part of each CDR3. Each record gives: clone size, J gene, CDR3 length, V gene, D gene, CDR3 protein, CDR3 DNA. A D gene is named only where the DNA matches it firmly. Some rows have no size entry. The others give once, few or many, or a class for an expanded clone.

abundance: .; j_gene: TRBJ2-7; len: 15; v_gene: TRBV19; d_gene: TRBD2; CDR3aa: CASSDGLAGAYEQYF; CDR3nt: TGTGCCAGTAGTGATGGACTAGCGGGGGCCTACGAGCAGTACTTC
abundance: .; j_gene: TRBJ2-2; len: 15; v_gene: TRBV6-5; d_gene: TRBD2; CDR3aa: CASRTRTSGGGELFF; CDR3nt: TGTGCCAGCAGGACAAGGACTAGCGGGGGCGGGGAGCTGTTTTTT
abundance: .; j_gene: TRBJ1-1; len: 17; v_gene: TRBV5-6; d_gene: TRBD1; CDR3aa: CASSLEGGKNRGRSEGF; CDR3nt: TGTGCCAGCAGCTTGGAAGGAGGTAAAAACAGGGGGCGATCTGAGGGCTTT
abundance: .; j_gene: TRBJ2-7; len: 12; v_gene: TRBV11-2; d_gene: .; CDR3aa: CASSSLTREQYF; CDR3nt: TGTGCCAGCAGCTCCCTGACTCGCGAGCAGTACTTC
abundance: .; j_gene: TRBJ1-5; len: 15; v_gene: TRBV9; d_gene: .; CDR3aa: CASNPTGNSNQPQHF; CDR3nt: TGTGCCAGCAACCCCACGGGTAATAGCAATCAGCCCCAGCATTTT
abundance: .; j_gene: TRBJ1-3; len: 15; v_gene: TRBV7-9; d_gene: .; CDR3aa: CASSLQASGENTIYF; CDR3nt: TGTGCCAGCAGCTTACAGGCCTCAGGGGAAAACACCATATATTTT
abundance: few; j_gene: TRBJ1-1; len: 16; v_gene: TRBV5-1; d_gene: .; CDR3aa: CASSLSYVGRGNEAFF; CDR3nt: TGCGCCAGCAGCTTGTCGTATGTTGGCAGGGGAAATGAAGCTTTCTTT
abundance: .; j_gene: TRBJ2-1; len: 16; v_gene: TRBV7-2; d_gene: TRBD2; CDR3aa: CASSLAWTSGDNEQFF; CDR3nt: TGTGCCAGCAGCTTAGCTTGGACTAGCGGGGACAATGAGCAGTTCTTC
abundance: .; j_gene: TRBJ2-7; len: 13; v_gene: TRBV29-1; d_gene: TRBD2; CDR3aa: CSVATSGTGEQYF; CDR3nt: TGCAGCGTTGCTACTAGCGGGACGGGAGAGCAGTACTTC
abundance: once; j_gene: TRBJ2-1; len: 15; v_gene: TRBV4-2; d_gene: TRBD1; CDR3aa: CVSSHQGDRYNEQFF; CDR3nt: TGTGTCAGCAGCCATCAGGGGGATCGGTACAATGAGCAGTTCTTC
abundance: .; j_gene: TRBJ2-5; len: 15; v_gene: TRBV7-9; d_gene: TRBD1; CDR3aa: CASSPTGIGGETQYF; CDR3nt: TGTGCCAGCAGCCCGACAGGGATTGGAGGAGAGACCCAGTACTTC
abundance: once; j_gene: TRBJ1-1; len: 12; v_gene: TRBV28; d_gene: .; CDR3aa: CASSLRRAKAFF; CDR3nt: TGTGCCAGCAGTTTAAGGAGGGCTAAAGCTTTCTTT
abundance: .; j_gene: TRBJ1-5; len: 14; v_gene: TRBV10-3; d_gene: .; CDR3aa: CAISENSVGQPQHF; CDR3nt: TGTGCCATCAGTGAGAACTCGGTTGGTCAGCCCCAGCATTTT
abundance: once; j_gene: TRBJ2-1; len: 15; v_gene: TRBV5-6; d_gene: .; CDR3aa: CASSLVAGAYNEQFF; CDR3nt: TGTGCCAGCAGCTTGGTGGCAGGGGCCTACAATGAGCAGTTCTTC
abundance: .; j_gene: TRBJ2-7; len: 13; v_gene: TRBV9; d_gene: TRBD2; CDR3aa: CASSVEGTSRQYF; CDR3nt: TGTGCCAGCAGCGTAGAGGGGACTAGCCGGCAGTACTTC
abundance: .; j_gene: TRBJ2-7; len: 15; v_gene: TRBV7-2; d_gene: .; CDR3aa: CASSPYLADSYEQYF; CDR3nt: TGTGCCAGCAGCCCCTATCTGGCGGATTCCTACGAGCAGTACTTC
abundance: .; j_gene: TRBJ2-3; len: 15; v_gene: TRBV5-6; d_gene: .; CDR3aa: CASSLGPLVADTQYF; CDR3nt: TGTGCCAGCAGCTTGGGGCCGCTTGTGGCAGATACGCAGTATTTT